This entry lists 29 T cell receptor beta chains sequenced from one sample in a study of shared clonotypes between healthy human individuals. Method: immunoSEQ multiplex PCR; TCRdb's copy keeps in-frame clones and lacks some. The profile shows some 2.3 million clones, more than 80% of them singletons. The sequencing sample was made of naive CD4+ T cells from PBMCs. As to subset: CD45RA+ positively selected. The origin of the receptors is a man between 18 and 29 years old in good health. Some clones in this sample may be carry-over from other donors' samples.

The chain recombines TRBV4-1 with TRBJ1-4; D remains unclear. The CDR3 length is 13 residues. Germline CDR1 MGHRA, CDR2 YSYEKL. Trimming removed 2 bases at V and 11 bases at J, with 12 bases between. As DNA, the CDR3 is TGCGCCAGCAGCCAAAATCAGATGGTGAAACTGTTTTTT. It is translated as CASSQNQMVKLFF.

The chain employs TRBV6-6 and TRBJ1-4; 9 bases line up with TRBD1. The germline CDR1 and CDR2 sequences are MNHNY and SVGAGI (reference sequence). This CDR3 is built from 14 residues. Trimming cost V 6 bases and J 8 bases; bases outside gene matches: 7. The CDR3 sequence is CASRHYRGHEKLFF. CDR3 coding DNA: TGTGCCAGCAGACACTACAGGGGGCACGAAAAACTGTTTTTT.

A single count supports this clone. The chain joins TRBV7-8 to TRBJ2-6; D may be TRBD1 (6 bases). Germline lookup yields CDR1 SGHVS and CDR2 FQNEAQ. The V end was cut by 2 bases, the J end by 3 bases, with 14 bases between. The CDR3 extends over 17 amino acids. The CDR3 loop is CASSLRTGSYGANVLTF. The CDR3 nucleotides are TGTGCCAGCAGCTTACGAACAGGGTCTTATGGGGCCAACGTCCTGACTTTC.

CDR3 amino acids: CASLLGGGGNTIYF. The CDR3 nucleotides read TGTGCCAGCCTACTGGGGGGCGGTGGAAACACCATATATTTT. This chain links TRBV28 with TRBJ1-3; a possible D gene is TRBD1 (6 bases). This CDR3 comprises 14 residues. Germline assignment: CDR1 MDHEN and CDR2 SYDVKM. V shed 8 bases and J shed 3 bases, with 14 bases lying between them.

This clone occurred a few times. This sequence joins TRBV11-2 and TRBJ1-2; TRBD1 matches 7 bases. The CDR3 spans 15 residues. Per germline, CDR1 SGHAT and CDR2 FQNNGV. The ends lost 5 bases at V and 5 bases at J; junction bases unmatched: 11. In DNA, the CDR3 is TGTGCCAGCAGCGCCCGACAGGGCCCGCCTTATGGCTACACCTTC. It codes for CASSARQGPPYGYTF.

V is TRBV5-1 and J is TRBJ1-2; a weak D match, TRBD1 (5 bases). Germline V gene data show CDR1 as SGHRS and CDR2 as YFSETQ. This CDR3 is built from 15 residues. Trimming took 5 bases from V and 1 from J, leaving 15 bases between them. The CDR3, as DNA: TGCGCCAGCAGACACGGGACTGTTTTTAACTATGGCTACACCTTC. Translated, it gives CASRHGTVFNYGYTF.

The table lists this clone with a count of one. The chain links TRBV30 to TRBJ2-3, with D perhaps being TRBD1 or TRBD2 (5 bases each). The CDR3 totals 15 residues. Germline-derived CDR1 and CDR2 are GTSNPN and SVGIG (reference sequence). V gave up 0 bases and J gave up 6 bases, with 16 bases separating them. CDR3 region: CAWSVTRGLRDTQYF. The CDR3 DNA reads TGTGCCTGGAGTGTGACGAGGGGCCTAAGGGATACGCAGTATTTT.

The V call is TRBV5-1, the J call TRBJ2-7, with 10 bases fitting TRBD2. Germline V CDR1 and CDR2: SGHRS, YFSETQ. The ends lost 1 base at V and 0 bases at J; junction bases unmatched: 4. The CDR3 has 16 residues. CDR3 in amino acids: CASSLSTSGISYEQYF. For the CDR3, the DNA is TGCGCCAGCAGCTTGAGCACTAGCGGGATCTCCTACGAGCAGTACTTC.

The chain is built from TRBV5-4 and TRBJ2-3; possibly TRBD1 for D (5 bases). Germline lookup yields CDR1 SGHNT and CDR2 YYREEE (reference sequence). CDR3 length equals 14 residues. The ends were cut back, 0 bases at V and 4 bases at J, with 9 bases in the middle. The CDR3 here is CASSLARVSDTQYF. CDR3 DNA: TGTGCCAGCAGCTTGGCCAGGGTGTCAGATACGCAGTATTTT. Together with reference TRBV5-4 and TRBJ2-3, the CDR3 gives the full variable domain: ETGVTQSPTHLIKTRGQQVTLRCSSQSGHNTVSWYQQALGQGPQFIFQYYREEENGRGNFPPRFSGLQFPNYSSELNVNALELDDSALYLCASSLARVSDTQYFGPGTRLTVL.

CDR3 protein: CASSLMDRAHYEQYF. The DNA for the CDR3 is TGTGCCAGCAGCTTAATGGACAGGGCCCACTACGAGCAGTACTTC. The chain is built from TRBV7-8 and TRBJ2-7; 8 nucleotides line up with TRBD1. V was pared by 2 bases and J by 3 bases, with 6 bases of the junction left unmatched. Germline V gene data show CDR1 as SGHVS and CDR2 as FQNEAQ. This CDR3 has 15 amino acids.

The gene calls are TRBV6-5 and TRBJ1-1, with 7 bases fitting TRBD1. Germline V gives CDR1 MNHEY, CDR2 SVGAGI. There are 15 residues in the CDR3. The V and J ends lost 2 bases and 4 bases, in that order; junction bases with no gene match: 7. The CDR3 nucleotides read TGTGCCAGCAGTTACGTTGGCCAGGGGGGCACTGAAGCTTTCTTT. Translation gives CASSYVGQGGTEAFF.

CDR3 region: CATYSGTTTSYGYTF. DNA for the CDR3: TGTGCCACCTATTCCGGGACCACCACCTCCTATGGCTACACCTTC. This rearrangement joins TRBV6-6 to TRBJ1-2, with D maybe TRBD1 (5 bases). Germline CDR1 and CDR2: MNHNY and SVGAGI (reference sequence). The V end was cut by 10 bases, the J end by 4 bases, with 22 bases between. This CDR3 region has 15 residues.

This sequence joins TRBV4-2 and TRBJ2-7; TRBD1 might be the D (6 bases). V lost 2 bases and J lost 5, with 13 bases in between. This CDR3 is 14 amino acids long. The germline gives CDR1 LGHNA, CDR2 YNFKEQ. CDR3 region: CASSQTGRGNEQYF. In DNA, the CDR3 is TGTGCCAGCAGCCAAACGGGCAGGGGTAACGAGCAGTACTTC.

The chain uses TRBV2 and TRBJ2-1; D may be TRBD1 (7 bases). This CDR3 has 17 residues. Trimming stripped 7 bases from V and 0 bases from J, with 19 bases between. The germline gives CDR1 SNHLY, CDR2 FYNNEI. The CDR3 sequence is CASNLEGQIISYNEQFF. CDR3 DNA sequence: TGTGCCAGCAACCTGGAGGGACAGATTATCTCCTACAATGAGCAGTTCTTC.

Only one count was recorded for this clone. This rearrangement joins TRBV6-5 to TRBJ2-5, with no clear D. CDR1 and CDR2 (germline): MNHEY, SVGAGI. V dropped 5 bases and J dropped 5 bases, with 9 bases sitting between them. The CDR3 is 12 amino acids. CDR3 nucleotide sequence: TGTGCCAGCAGTGAACAAAGGGAGACCCAGTACTTC. It specifies CASSEQRETQYF.

The V gene is TRBV4-1, the J gene TRBJ2-1; possible D gene TRBD2, 6 bases. Per germline, CDR1 MGHRA and CDR2 YSYEKL. Deletions cut 0 bases from V and 2 bases from J, with 17 bases between. CDR3 length: 18 residues. The DNA of the CDR3 is TGCGCCAGCAGCCAAGATCCGATTAGCGGTGACGCCTACAATGAGCAGTTCTTC. It translates to CASSQDPISGDAYNEQFF.

The chain couples TRBV18 to TRBJ1-1, with 8 nucleotides matching TRBD1. The CDR3 runs to 18 residues. CDR1 and CDR2 from the germline V gene are KGHSH and LQKENI. V shed 3 bases and J 0 bases; nucleotides not matched to a gene: 12. Written as DNA, the CDR3 is TGTGCCAGCTCACCCCTCGGCCGGGAGGGACAGGTGAACACTGAAGCTTTCTTT. Translating gives CASSPLGREGQVNTEAFF.

The J gene is TRBJ2-7, the V gene TRBV4-3; no clear D. The germline V gene encodes CDR1 LGHNA and CDR2 YSLEER. Between the trimmed V and J ends, which lost 0 bases and 4 bases, there was a span of 4 bases. The CDR3 covers 12 residues. This chain's CDR3 is CASSQDSYEQYF. The CDR3 nucleotides are TGCGCCAGCAGCCAAGACAGTTACGAGCAGTACTTC.

In this sample, this clone turned up a few times. The chain employs TRBV30 and TRBJ1-1, with a possible D match to TRBD1 (6 bases). This CDR3 comprises 13 residues. The germline CDR1 and CDR2 sequences are GTSNPN and SVGIG (reference sequence). The germline V and J ends were trimmed by 2 bases and 6 bases, with 13 bases remaining between them. The CDR3, as DNA: TGTGCCTGGAGTCGTACAGGGAGTTCTGAAGCTTTCTTT. Its protein is CAWSRTGSSEAFF.

This clone showed up just once. This chain's CDR3 is CASSLWGRGRGEQYF. CDR3 bases: TGTGCCAGCAGTTTATGGGGCAGGGGGCGCGGGGAGCAGTACTTC. The V and J genes are TRBV27 and TRBJ2-7; 8 bases agree with TRBD1. CDR1 is MNHEY, CDR2 SMNVEV, per germline (reference sequence). This CDR3 comprises 15 residues. V shed 1 base and J 7 bases; nucleotides not matched to a gene: 9.

The chain has TRBV5-1 and TRBJ2-7; 9 bases agree with TRBD1. The J segment lost 1 base and the V segment lost 7 bases, leaving 15 bases of the junction unmatched. Germline V gives CDR1 SGHRS, CDR2 YFSETQ. The CDR3 is made up of 17 amino acids. CDR3 DNA: TGCGCCAGCTCCCCCAACTCCGGGACAGGGAAATCCTACGAGCAGTACTTC. It yields the protein CASSPNSGTGKSYEQYF.

Details on this clone: The sample contains more than one DNA sequence encoding this CDR3. The chain has TRBV11-3 and TRBJ1-1, with D hard to call. With 1 base removed from V and 1 base from J, the gap between germline ends came to 7 bases. The CDR3 loop spans 14 amino acids. The germline V gene has CDR1 SGHNT and CDR2 YENEEA. The CDR3 region is CASSLGRGNTEAFF. CDR3 coding DNA: TGTGCCAGCAGCTTAGGCCGGGGGAACACTGAAGCTTTCTTT.

This CDR3 reads CASSLRDRGNEQYF. The CDR3 nucleotides are TGTGCCAGCAGCTTACGAGACAGGGGGAACGAGCAGTACTTC. The rearrangement joins TRBV7-9 to TRBJ2-7; 9 positions agree with TRBD1. CDR3 length equals 14 residues. The germline V gene has CDR1 SEHNR and CDR2 FQNEAQ (reference sequence). J lost 5 bases, V lost 2 bases, and 4 bases had no gene match.

The chain uses TRBV18 and TRBJ2-2; D ambiguous. V was trimmed by 0 bases and J by 2 bases, leaving 10 bases between them. The CDR3 length is 16 residues. The germline V gene encodes CDR1 KGHSH and CDR2 LQKENI. CDR3 sequence reads: CASSPPFQPNTGELFF. CDR3 nucleotides: TGTGCCAGCTCACCACCCTTCCAGCCCAACACCGGGGAGCTGTTTTTT. The full variable domain, its missing parts supplied by reference TRBV18 and TRBJ2-2, is NAGVMQNPRHLVRRRGQEARLRCSPMKGHSHVYWYRQLPEEGLKFMVYLQKENIIDESGMPKERFSAEFPKEGPSILRIQQVVRGDSAAYFCASSPPFQPNTGELFFGEGSRLTVL.

This rearrangement joins TRBV7-3 to TRBJ2-2; D gene uncertain. The germline V gene has CDR1 SGHTA and CDR2 FQGTGA. The CDR3 is 14 amino acids. Trimming left V 4 bases short and J 6 bases short, with 12 bases between. The CDR3 region is CASSSSRVSGELFF. The CDR3 DNA is TGTGCCAGCAGCTCTTCTCGGGTATCCGGGGAGCTGTTTTTT.

CDR3 region: CASSLLLASSTDTQYF. For the CDR3, the DNA is TGTGCCAGCAGTTTATTACTAGCATCTAGCACAGATACGCAGTATTTT. The rearrangement links TRBV28 to TRBJ2-3, with D perhaps TRBD2 (6 bases). Germline-derived CDR1 and CDR2 are MDHEN and SYDVKM. The CDR3 contains 16 residues. The V end lost 1 base, the J end lost 0 bases, and 11 bases lay between the germline ends.

The rearrangement uses TRBV7-9 and TRBJ1-2; D is undetermined. V lost 5 bases and J 6 bases, leaving 13 bases between the germline ends. Per the germline V gene, CDR1 is SEHNR and CDR2 is FQNEAQ (reference sequence). The CDR3 sequence is 13 residues long. The CDR3 region is CASSRLSGDGYTF. DNA of the CDR3: TGTGCCAGCAGCCGCCTCTCCGGAGATGGCTACACCTTC.

The V gene is TRBV7-2, the J gene TRBJ2-1; D possibly matches TRBD1 or TRBD2 (5 bases each). Trimming shortened V by 6 bases and J by 0 bases, and 18 bases separated the two germline ends. Looked up from germline, CDR1 is SGHTA and CDR2 is FQGNSA. The length of the CDR3 is 17 residues. The CDR3 loop reads CASSLGGGGSSYNEQFF. CDR3 nucleotide sequence: TGTGCCAGCAGTCTGGGCGGTGGGGGAAGCTCCTACAATGAGCAGTTCTTC. The whole variable domain, filled in from reference TRBV7-2 and TRBJ2-1, reads GAGVSQSPSNKVTEKGKDVELRCDPISGHTALYWYRQSLGQGLEFLIYFQGNSAPDKSGLPSDRFSAERTGGSVSTLTIQRTQQEDSAVYLCASSLGGGGSSYNEQFFGPGTRLTVL.

The chain links TRBV10-3 to TRBJ2-3; TRBD1 aligns across 7 bases. The ends lost 6 bases at V and 2 bases at J; junction bases unmatched: 5. The germline CDR1 and CDR2 sequences are ENHRY and SYGVKD. The CDR3 is made up of 14 amino acids. The CDR3 spells CAISRTGFTDTQYF. Here the CDR3 DNA reads TGTGCCATCAGCAGGACAGGATTCACAGATACGCAGTATTTT.